Shown below are 23 T cell receptor beta chains from a single sample sequenced in a study of glioma-infiltrating T cells after dendritic cell vaccination. Profiling relied on immunoSEQ multiplex PCR, and the TCRdb table lists in-frame clones only, not all of them. The sample holds roughly 100,000 clones; 81% are singletons and the top ten take less than 15%. The sequencing used blood, collected before dendritic cell vaccination. The receptors were gathered from a human donor with glioblastoma.

The chain employs TRBV7-2 and TRBJ2-3; 11 bases fit TRBD2. Germline assignment: CDR1 SGHTA and CDR2 FQGNSA. The CDR3 has 18 residues. V lost 4 bases and J lost 0; bases outside the gene matches: 9. CDR3 sequence: CASSSGGSGGASTDTQYF. The CDR3 DNA reads as TGTGCCAGCAGCTCCGGGGGTAGCGGGGGGGCGAGCACAGATACGCAGTATTTT.

The sample holds one count of this clone. The chain employs TRBV2 and TRBJ2-7; tentative D call: TRBD1 (5 bases). With 7 bases removed from V and 2 bases from J, the gap between germline ends came to 12 bases. This CDR3 is built from 13 residues. Per germline, CDR1 SNHLY and CDR2 FYNNEI. The CDR3 DNA reads as TGTGCCAGCAATCCGGACACTGCCTACGAGCAGTACTTC. Amino acids: CASNPDTAYEQYF.

The gene calls are TRBV30 and TRBJ1-2; the D is unclear. Germline CDR1 GTSNPN, CDR2 SVGIG (reference sequence). V gave up 3 bases and J gave up 1 base, with 24 bases separating them. There are 18 residues in the CDR3. In DNA form, the CDR3 reads TGTGCCTGGAGGGCCCCGGGGAGGGCAGGTCGGCTTAACTATGGCTACACCTTC. Amino acid sequence: CAWRAPGRAGRLNYGYTF.

CDR3 bases: TGTGCCAGCAGCCCCTGGCTTCGCGGGAGAAGCACAGATACGCAGTATTTT. Translated: CASSPWLRGRSTDTQYF. V and J are TRBV7-2 and TRBJ2-3; 7 bases are shared with TRBD2. The junction had 11 bases not matched to a gene; V was cut back by 5 bases and J by 0 bases. The CDR3 runs 17 residues. Germline V CDR1 and CDR2: SGHTA, FQGNSA.

The J gene is TRBJ1-1, the V gene TRBV4-2; possible D gene TRBD1, 6 bases. The CDR3 totals 15 residues. The germline V gene has CDR1 LGHNA and CDR2 YNFKEQ. V dropped 4 bases and J dropped 7 bases, with 19 bases sitting between them. CDR3 sequence (DNA): TGTGCCAGCAGCCCGAAACATCAGGGGTTGAGTGAAGCTTTCTTT. It encodes CASSPKHQGLSEAFF.

Concerning this clone: A junction boundary mismatches the germline segment, possibly from a read error. This chain uses TRBV4-1 with TRBJ1-4; 9 bases fit TRBD1. The V gene's germline CDR1 is MGHRA and CDR2 YSYEKL. This CDR3 contains 15 residues. CDR3 sequence reads: CASSQVQGAKEKLFF. The CDR3 DNA sequence: TGTGCCAGCAGCCAGGTACAGGGGGCGAAAGAAAAACTGTTTTTT.

The rearrangement links TRBV5-6 to TRBJ2-1; TRBD1 matches 8 bases. The length of the CDR3 is 15 residues. Trimming removed 6 bases from V and 4 bases from J; junction bases left unmatched: 9. CDR1 is SGHDT, CDR2 YYEEEE, per germline. The CDR3 bases are TGTGCCAGCATTTCGTTGGGACAGGATTACAATGAGCAGTTCTTC. As protein: CASISLGQDYNEQFF.

This clone was observed a handful of times. The chain joins TRBV29-1 to TRBJ1-1; D may be TRBD1 (6 bases). CDR3 length: 13 amino acids. Looked up from germline, CDR1 is SQVTM and CDR2 is ANQGSEA. V was cut by 6 bases and J by 4 bases, with 15 bases left in between. The CDR3 region is CSVKDSQLTEAFF. In nucleotides, the CDR3 is TGCAGCGTGAAGGACAGCCAGCTCACTGAAGCTTTCTTT.

V and J are TRBV4-1 and TRBJ2-3, with D possibly matching TRBD2 (6 bases). The CDR3 runs 16 residues. CDR1 and CDR2 from the germline V gene are MGHRA and YSYEKL. The V end lost 5 bases, the J end lost 2 bases, and 17 bases lay between the germline ends. The CDR3 region is CASSTGFSGFTDTQYF. CDR3 nucleotides: TGCGCCAGCAGCACAGGATTTAGCGGCTTCACAGATACGCAGTATTTT.

This clone appeared once. The rearrangement joins TRBV14 to TRBJ2-3; 7 bases are shared with TRBD1. Looked up from germline, CDR1 is SGHDN and CDR2 is FVKESK. Germline trimming cut 0 bases from V and 3 bases from J; bases unmatched to any gene: 9. CDR3 length equals 17 residues. CDR3 amino acids: CASSQEFHRGLTDTQYF. In nucleotides, the CDR3 is TGTGCCAGCAGCCAAGAGTTTCACAGGGGTTTAACAGATACGCAGTATTTT.

This clone was seen once. The chain links TRBV7-9 to TRBJ2-5; unclear D gene. With the DNA end fitting TRBJ2-7 better, the J assignment may be wrong. Germline-derived CDR1 and CDR2 are SEHNR and FQNEAQ (reference sequence). This CDR3 comprises 15 residues. DNA for the CDR3: TGTGCCAGCAGCTTAGTTCCAGGTCGAACCTACGAGCAGTACTTC. Amino acids: CASSLVPGRTYEQYF.

The chain uses TRBV5-6 and TRBJ2-3, with D maybe TRBD2 (6 bases). Looked up from germline, CDR1 is SGHDT and CDR2 is YYEEEE. CDR3 length: 15 residues. V was shortened by 0 bases and J by 5 bases, with 13 bases between the two germline ends. Written as DNA, the CDR3 is TGTGCCAGCAGCTTGGTACCGGGGGATAAAGATACGCAGTATTTT. Translating it yields CASSLVPGDKDTQYF. Full variable domain (outside the CDR3, taken from reference TRBV5-6 and TRBJ2-3): DAGVTQSPTHLIKTRGQQVTLRCSPKSGHDTVSWYQQALGQGPQFIFQYYEEEERQRGNFPDRFSGHQFPNYSSELNVNALLLGDSALYLCASSLVPGDKDTQYFGPGTRLTVL.

This sequence joins TRBV7-8 and TRBJ1-1; D gene ambiguous. V was cut by 2 bases and J by 1 base, with 5 bases left in between. This CDR3 has 13 residues. Germline lookup yields CDR1 SGHVS and CDR2 FQNEAQ. The CDR3 spells CASSLKQNTEAFF. For the CDR3, the DNA is TGTGCCAGCAGCTTAAAACAGAACACTGAAGCTTTCTTT.

V gene TRBV19 combines with J gene TRBJ2-5; 11 nucleotides line up with TRBD2. V lost 3 bases to trimming and J lost 5 bases; unmatched junction nucleotides: 8. CDR1 LNHDA and CDR2 SQIVND come from the germline V gene (reference sequence). The CDR3 contains 16 residues. The CDR3 coding sequence is TGTGCCAGTAGTATTCTTAGCGGGGGGGGTATGGAGACCCAGTACTTC. Translated: CASSILSGGGMETQYF.

This clone was seen more than once but under ten times. This chain links TRBV5-1 with TRBJ1-3, with 7 positions matching TRBD1. The CDR3 runs 14 residues. Germline V gene sequence: CDR1 SGHRS, CDR2 YFSETQ. J lost 1 base, V lost 5 bases, and 3 bases had no gene match. Here the CDR3 reads CASRPDRSGNTIYF. CDR3 in DNA: TGCGCCAGCAGACCGGACAGGTCTGGAAACACCATATATTTT.

The chain is built from TRBV7-9 and TRBJ2-5; weak D call: TRBD2 (5 bases). Germline V gene data show CDR1 as SEHNR and CDR2 as FQNEAQ (reference sequence). CDR3 length equals 15 residues. V shed 2 bases and J shed 2 bases, with 12 bases lying between them. CDR3 amino acids: CASSLHGETQETQYF. CDR3 sequence (DNA): TGTGCCAGCAGCTTACACGGGGAAACGCAAGAGACCCAGTACTTC.

V is TRBV7-9 and J is TRBJ2-5; 7 nucleotides line up with TRBD1. The CDR3 is made up of 13 amino acids. Trimming cost V 4 bases and J 4 bases; bases outside gene matches: 3. Germline V CDR1 and CDR2: SEHNR, FQNEAQ (reference sequence). CDR3 residues: CASSSTGVETQYF. In nucleotides, the CDR3 is TGTGCCAGCAGCTCAACAGGGGTAGAGACCCAGTACTTC.

This chain connects TRBV6-5 to TRBJ1-3; no clear D gene. The CDR3 sequence is 14 residues long. Trimming removed 5 bases from V and 0 bases from J, with 8 bases in between. Germline V gene data show CDR1 as MNHEY and CDR2 as SVGAGI. CDR3 bases: TGTGCCAGCAGTCCCCCGGGCTCTGGAAACACCATATATTTT. Amino acid sequence: CASSPPGSGNTIYF.

The chain links TRBV6-5 to TRBJ2-7; 7 nucleotides agree with TRBD1. CDR3 size: 14 residues. The J segment lost 3 bases and the V segment lost 6 bases, leaving 8 bases of the junction unmatched. Germline V gene data show CDR1 as MNHEY and CDR2 as SVGAGI. Here the CDR3 reads CASSPLRGNYEQYF. Here the CDR3 DNA reads TGTGCCAGCAGCCCCCTCAGGGGGAACTACGAGCAGTACTTC.

The chain links TRBV30 to TRBJ2-7, with 11 nucleotides matching TRBD1. The CDR3 spans 14 residues. Germline lookup yields CDR1 GTSNPN and CDR2 SVGIG (reference sequence). The junction had 7 bases not matched to a gene; V was cut back by 3 bases and J by 6 bases. The CDR3 loop reads CAWRNPGQGGEQYF. CDR3 sequence (DNA): TGTGCCTGGAGGAACCCGGGACAGGGGGGCGAGCAGTACTTC.

This clone was seen a handful of times. V gene TRBV11-3 combines with J gene TRBJ1-4; 9 bases are shared with TRBD1. CDR1 and CDR2 (germline): SGHNT, YENEEA. The CDR3 sequence is 19 residues long. Trimming removed 1 base from V and 5 bases from J; junction bases left unmatched: 14. For the CDR3, the DNA is TGTGCCAGCAGCTTAGGACAGGGGGATTGGGGACCATCAAATGAAAAACTGTTTTTT. This sequence encodes CASSLGQGDWGPSNEKLFF.

The chain couples TRBV5-5 to TRBJ1-5; possibly TRBD1 for D (5 bases). From germline, CDR1 is SGHKS and CDR2 YYEKEE (reference sequence). This CDR3 contains 15 residues. The ends were cut back, 2 bases at V and 6 bases at J, with 15 bases in the middle. CDR3 protein: CASSFGGGLGQPQHF. The CDR3 DNA follows: TGTGCCAGCAGCTTCGGGGGGGGGTTAGGTCAGCCCCAGCATTTT.

The chain couples TRBV11-2 to TRBJ2-1; D unclear. Trimming left V 0 bases short and J 8 bases short, with 8 bases between. The CDR3 totals 13 residues. CDR1 and CDR2 (germline): SGHAT, FQNNGV. Here the CDR3 reads CASSLDRLDEQFF. In DNA, the CDR3 is TGTGCCAGCAGCTTAGACAGGCTCGATGAGCAGTTCTTC.